These 13 T cell receptor beta chains were sequenced from one sample in a study of beta chain features in type 1 diabetes. Study findings and constraints: Shorter TCRB CDR3s, moderately but significantly so, were found in Type 1 diabetes patients in all four CD4+ subsets.

No antigens are known for them. Every bit of the isolated RNA underwent reverse transcription, so sequencing read expressed TCRB transcripts. The assay was immunoSEQ multiplex PCR, and TCRdb's table has in-frame clones only and misses some. The table shows 600,000 to 700,000 clones, with 9.5% to 15% occurring only once. The specimen sequenced was naive CD4+ T cells from blood. Source of these receptors: a man under 40 with type 1 diabetes.

The gene calls are TRBV4-3 and TRBJ1-6; D unclear. The CDR3 contains 15 residues. CDR1 is LGHNA, CDR2 YSLEER, per germline. V shed 0 bases and J shed 11 bases, with 14 bases lying between them. CDR3 amino acids: CASSQEFHQEAPLHF. The CDR3 DNA reads as TGCGCCAGCAGCCAAGAATTCCATCAGGAGGCACCCCTCCACTTT.

This clone came up a few times. The rearrangement links TRBV7-2 to TRBJ1-5; possible D gene TRBD1, 6 bases. V lost 1 base and J 6 bases, leaving 16 bases between the germline ends. The length of the CDR3 is 16 residues. Germline assignment: CDR1 SGHTA and CDR2 FQGNSA. The CDR3 region is CASSLEAGVWGQPQHF. The CDR3 DNA sequence: TGTGCCAGCAGCTTAGAGGCAGGGGTGTGGGGTCAGCCCCAGCATTTT.

The chain recombines TRBV7-3 with TRBJ1-1, with unresolved D. The CDR3 is 15 amino acids. Germline-derived CDR1 and CDR2 are SGHTA and FQGTGA. The V and J ends lost 5 bases and 0 bases respectively, with 13 bases between them. CDR3: CASSKLVGLNTEAFF. The DNA for the CDR3 is TGTGCCAGCAGCAAGCTGGTTGGCTTGAACACTGAAGCTTTCTTT.

The rearrangement uses TRBV30 and TRBJ2-3, with D unresolved. V was cut by 3 bases and J by 9 bases, with 16 bases left in between. The CDR3 sequence is 13 residues long. Germline-derived CDR1 and CDR2 are GTSNPN and SVGIG (reference sequence). The CDR3 nucleotides are TGTGCCTGGAGACGACCTACAGTAGCCACGCAGTATTTT. Encoded protein: CAWRRPTVATQYF.

This clone was seen a handful of times. The J gene is TRBJ2-6, the V gene TRBV19; D remains ambiguous. Germline V gene sequence: CDR1 LNHDA, CDR2 SQIVND (reference sequence). This CDR3 comprises 15 residues. The V end was cut by 4 bases, the J end by 1 base, with 8 bases between. The CDR3 sequence is CASSTRRSGANVLTF. DNA for the CDR3: TGTGCCAGTAGTACCAGACGGTCTGGGGCCAACGTCCTGACTTTC. The variable domain in full, with the rest retrieved from reference TRBV19 and TRBJ2-6, is DGGITQSPKYLFRKEGQNVTLSCEQNLNHDAMYWYRQDPGQGLRLIYYSQIVNDFQKGDIAEGYSVSREKKESFPLTVTSAQKNPTAFYLCASSTRRSGANVLTFGAGSRLTVL.

The rearrangement uses TRBV18 and TRBJ2-5; D is perhaps TRBD1 (5 bases). CDR1 and CDR2 (germline): KGHSH, LQKENI. This CDR3 has 15 amino acids. Between the trimmed V and J ends, which lost 0 bases and 2 bases, there was a span of 10 bases. The CDR3 DNA sequence: TGTGCCAGCTCACCACCGATCGACAGACAAGAGACCCAGTACTTC. Amino acid sequence: CASSPPIDRQETQYF.

This clone was seen a handful of times. V is TRBV9 and J is TRBJ1-3; D not certain. Deletions cut 1 base from V and 0 bases from J, with 11 bases between. Germline values: CDR1 SGDLS, CDR2 YYNGEE. The CDR3 totals 16 residues. CDR3 DNA: TGTGCCAGCAGCGTATCGCCGGTGAGCTCTGGAAACACCATATATTTT. Translated: CASSVSPVSSGNTIYF. The variable domain in full, with the rest retrieved from reference TRBV9 and TRBJ1-3, is DSGVTQTPKHLITATGQRVTLRCSPRSGDLSVYWYQQSLDQGLQFLIQYYNGEERAKGNILERFSAQQFPDLHSELNLSSLELGDSALYFCASSVSPVSSGNTIYFGEGSWLTVV.

This clone has more than one count but fewer than ten. The chain recombines TRBV18 with TRBJ1-6; TRBD1 agrees at 9 bases. CDR3 size: 15 residues. The ends lost 2 bases at V and 9 bases at J; junction bases unmatched: 5. Germline V CDR1 and CDR2: KGHSH, LQKENI. The CDR3 spells CASSPTGTGLSPLHF. DNA of the CDR3: TGTGCCAGCTCACCAACCGGGACAGGGCTTTCACCCCTCCACTTT.

This clone was detected a few times. This chain uses TRBV7-9 with TRBJ2-2, with unresolved D. This CDR3 has 14 residues. Germline V gives CDR1 SEHNR, CDR2 FQNEAQ (reference sequence). The V and J ends lost 3 bases and 6 bases respectively, with 11 bases between them. The DNA for the CDR3 is TGTGCCAGCAGCTTTTCCGAATCCGCCGGGGAGCTGTTTTTT. Encoded protein: CASSFSESAGELFF.

This clone was observed a handful of times. V and J are TRBV30 and TRBJ2-7, with TRBD1 identical over 10 bases. Germline loops: CDR1 GTSNPN, CDR2 SVGIG (reference sequence). This CDR3 is 14 amino acids long. The junction had 4 bases not matched to a gene; V was cut back by 3 bases and J by 2 bases. The CDR3 nucleotides read TGTGCCTGGAGCTGGACAGGGGGTCCCTACGAGCAGTACTTC. This encodes CAWSWTGGPYEQYF.

This chain uses TRBV19 with TRBJ1-6; D call uncertain. V was cut by 8 bases and J by 5 bases, with 13 bases left in between. The CDR3 is 14 residues long. Germline V lookup: CDR1 LNHDA, CDR2 SQIVND (reference sequence). Written as DNA, the CDR3 is TGTGCCAGTGGAGAGAATTCCGATAATTCACCCCTCCACTTT. As protein: CASGENSDNSPLHF.

In its sample, this clone was seen a few times. The V call is TRBV7-7, the J call TRBJ1-4; tentatively, D is TRBD1 (6 bases). Between the trimmed V and J ends, which lost 5 bases and 4 bases, there was a span of 14 bases. Germline values: CDR1 SSHAT, CDR2 FNYEAQ (reference sequence). The CDR3 is made up of 15 amino acids. DNA of the CDR3: TGTGCCAGCAGCGTTCGACAGGACCATAATGAAAAACTGTTTTTT. Translating gives CASSVRQDHNEKLFF.

V gene TRBV7-2 combines with J gene TRBJ2-1, with a weak D call TRBD2 (5 bases). Germline V gene data show CDR1 as SGHTA and CDR2 as FQGNSA. V was cut by 2 bases and J by 6 bases, with 17 bases left in between. The CDR3 contains 16 residues. The CDR3 is CASSLPGSRWANEQFF. CDR3 sequence (DNA): TGTGCCAGCAGCTTACCGGGGTCACGGTGGGCCAATGAGCAGTTCTTC.